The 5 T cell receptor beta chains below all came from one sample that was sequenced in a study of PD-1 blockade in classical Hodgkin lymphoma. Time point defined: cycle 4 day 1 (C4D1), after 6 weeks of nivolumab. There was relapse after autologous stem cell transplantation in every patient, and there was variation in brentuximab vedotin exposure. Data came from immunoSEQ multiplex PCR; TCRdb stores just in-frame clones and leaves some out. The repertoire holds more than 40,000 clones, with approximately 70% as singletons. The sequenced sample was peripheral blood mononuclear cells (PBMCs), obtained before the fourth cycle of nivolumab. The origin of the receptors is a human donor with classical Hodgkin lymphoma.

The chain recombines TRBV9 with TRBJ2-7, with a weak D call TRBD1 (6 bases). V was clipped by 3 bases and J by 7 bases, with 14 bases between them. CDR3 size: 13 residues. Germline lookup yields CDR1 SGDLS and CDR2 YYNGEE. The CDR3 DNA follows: TGTGCCAGCAGCGGAAAGCCTACAGGGGAGCAGTACTTC. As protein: CASSGKPTGEQYF.

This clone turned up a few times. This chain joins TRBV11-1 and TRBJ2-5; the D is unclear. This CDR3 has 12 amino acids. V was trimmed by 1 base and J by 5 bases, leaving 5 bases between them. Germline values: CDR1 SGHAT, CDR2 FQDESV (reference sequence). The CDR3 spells CASSLDLETQYF. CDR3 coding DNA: TGTGCCAGCAGCTTAGATCTGGAGACCCAGTACTTC. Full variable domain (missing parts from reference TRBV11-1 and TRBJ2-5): EAEVAQSPRYKITEKSQAVAFWCDPISGHATLYWYRQILGQGPELLVQFQDESVVDDSQLPKDRFSAERLKGVDSTLKIQPAELGDSAMYLCASSLDLETQYFGPGTRLLVL.

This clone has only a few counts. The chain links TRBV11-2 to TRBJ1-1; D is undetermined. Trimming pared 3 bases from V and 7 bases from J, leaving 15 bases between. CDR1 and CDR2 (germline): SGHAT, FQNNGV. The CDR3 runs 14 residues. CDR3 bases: TGTGCCAGCAGCTTCGAGCCGACCACTGGTGAAGCTTTCTTT. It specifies CASSFEPTTGEAFF.

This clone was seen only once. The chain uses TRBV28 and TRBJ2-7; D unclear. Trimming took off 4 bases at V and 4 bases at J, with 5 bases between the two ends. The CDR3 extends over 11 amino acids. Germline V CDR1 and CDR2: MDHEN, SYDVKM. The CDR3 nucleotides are TGTGCCAGCAGTTCACTTTACGAGCAGTACTTC. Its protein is CASSSLYEQYF.

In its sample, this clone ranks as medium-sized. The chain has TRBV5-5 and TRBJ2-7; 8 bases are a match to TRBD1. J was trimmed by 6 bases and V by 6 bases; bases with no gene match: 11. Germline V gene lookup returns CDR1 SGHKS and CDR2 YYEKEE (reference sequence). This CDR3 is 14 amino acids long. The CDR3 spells CASKVEQGGFEQYF. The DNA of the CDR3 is TGTGCCAGCAAGGTCGAACAGGGGGGTTTCGAGCAGTACTTC. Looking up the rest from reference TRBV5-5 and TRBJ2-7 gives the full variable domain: DAGVTQSPTHLIKTRGQQVTLRCSPISGHKSVSWYQQVLGQGPQFIFQYYEKEERGRGNFPDRFSARQFPNYSSELNVNALLLGDSALYLCASKVEQGGFEQYFGPGTRLTVT.